A single sample is the source of the 25 T cell receptor beta chains below, sequenced in a study of technical replicates of blood from four donors. Profiling relied on immunoSEQ multiplex PCR, and the TCRdb table lists in-frame clones only, not all of them. The data show approximately 97,000 clones, around 96% seen once. The specimen was T cells isolated from PBMCs. These receptors were collected from a human donor in good health.

The V gene is TRBV7-2, the J gene TRBJ1-1; no firm D call. The V gene's germline CDR1 is SGHTA and CDR2 FQGNSA. Trimming pared 2 bases from V and 5 bases from J, leaving 9 bases between. The CDR3 has 13 amino acids. As DNA, the CDR3 is TGTGCCAGCAGCTTAAACAGCCCTACTGAAGCTTTCTTT. It is translated as CASSLNSPTEAFF.

This clone has a single count. As DNA, the CDR3 is TGTGCCAGCGATGAAGGGCCGGGGGATGAGCAGTACTTC. Amino acid sequence: CASDEGPGDEQYF. The V call is TRBV2, the J call TRBJ2-7; weak D call: TRBD2 (6 bases). This CDR3 comprises 13 residues. Looked up from germline, CDR1 is SNHLY and CDR2 is FYNNEI. V lost 8 bases and J lost 7, with 18 bases in between.

The chain has TRBV15 and TRBJ1-5; D gene unclear. Germline CDR1 LNHNV, CDR2 YYDKDF (reference sequence). This CDR3 has 10 amino acids. Trimming left V 7 bases short and J 9 bases short, with 7 bases between. This CDR3 is CATNIRPQHF. The CDR3 DNA reads as TGTGCCACCAACATTCGGCCCCAGCATTTT.

This chain uses TRBV7-3 with TRBJ2-1, with D perhaps matching TRBD2 (5 bases). CDR1 is SGHTA, CDR2 FQGTGA, per germline. V lost 4 bases to trimming and J lost 4 bases, with 14 bases between them. This CDR3 has 15 residues. CDR3 sequence (DNA): TGTGCCAGCAGCTATAGAGCGGATATATACAATGAGCAGTTCTTC. This gives the protein CASSYRADIYNEQFF. The entire variable domain, with the rest obtained from reference TRBV7-3 and TRBJ2-1, is as follows: GAGVSQTPSNKVTEKGKYVELRCDPISGHTALYWYRQSLGQGPEFLIYFQGTGAADDSGLPNDRFFAVRPEGSVSTLKIQRTERGDSAVYLCASSYRADIYNEQFFGPGTRLTVL.

This chain connects TRBV13 to TRBJ1-3; D is perhaps TRBD1 (5 bases). From germline, CDR1 is PRHDT and CDR2 FYEKMQ (reference sequence). There are 15 residues in the CDR3. Trimming cost V 4 bases and J 4 bases, with 14 bases left between them. DNA of the CDR3: TGTGCCAGCAGCTCCGACAGCTTGGCGGGAAACACCATATATTTT. This codes for CASSSDSLAGNTIYF.

The V call is TRBV5-3, the J call TRBJ2-7, with D perhaps matching TRBD1 (6 bases). TRBV5-3 is classed as an ORF, of uncertain function. The CDR3 covers 15 residues. V lost 3 bases, J lost 2 bases, and 15 bases lay in between. The chain's CDR3 is CARSWGLKRPYEQYF. CDR3 sequence (DNA): TGTGCCAGAAGCTGGGGGCTCAAGCGCCCCTACGAGCAGTACTTC.

The J gene is TRBJ2-3, the V gene TRBV7-3, with D perhaps TRBD1 (5 bases). The germline gives CDR1 SGHTA, CDR2 FQGTGA. This CDR3 is 16 amino acids long. V was shortened by 0 bases and J by 0 bases, with 10 bases between the two germline ends. In nucleotides, the CDR3 is TGTGCCAGCAGCTTAACAGGGGATACTAGCACAGATACGCAGTATTTT. As protein: CASSLTGDTSTDTQYF.

Concerning this clone: At one end the junction does not follow the germline gene, possibly because of a read error. CDR3 residues: CASSFYSGSSYNEQFF. The CDR3 DNA reads TGTGCTAGCAGCTTTTATAGCGGGAGCTCCTACAATGAGCAGTTCTTC. The chain carries TRBV7-7 and TRBJ2-1; 9 nucleotides match TRBD2. Germline V gene lookup returns CDR1 SSHAT and CDR2 FNYEAQ (reference sequence). This CDR3 spans 16 amino acids.

The J gene is TRBJ2-3, the V gene TRBV7-3; D may be TRBD2 (6 bases). The germline CDR1 and CDR2 sequences are SGHTA and FQGTGA. This CDR3 comprises 15 residues. The germline V and J ends were trimmed by 4 bases and 6 bases, with 17 bases remaining between them. Here the CDR3 DNA reads TGTGCCAGCAGCTACACTCGGGAGTACGTTGATACGCAGTATTTT. Translation gives CASSYTREYVDTQYF.

The CDR3 spells CASSLGQTGSGELFF. The CDR3 DNA reads TGTGCCAGCAGTTTAGGACAGACTGGATCCGGGGAGCTGTTTTTT. This rearrangement joins TRBV28 to TRBJ2-2; TRBD1 might be the D (6 bases). V was clipped by 2 bases and J by 6 bases, with 13 bases between them. Per the germline V gene, CDR1 is MDHEN and CDR2 is SYDVKM. There are 15 residues in the CDR3.

This clone was counted a single time. V gene TRBV11-2 combines with J gene TRBJ2-7; TRBD2 is a possible D gene (6 bases). Germline CDR1 reads SGHAT; CDR2 reads FQNNGV. The CDR3 contains 14 residues. The germline V and J ends were trimmed by 6 bases and 4 bases, with 16 bases remaining between them. The CDR3 region has the DNA TGTGCCAGCAGTTCAAGCGGGCCTCATTACGAGCAGTACTTC. Translating gives CASSSSGPHYEQYF.

The chain employs TRBV7-2 and TRBJ2-7; 16 nucleotides line up with TRBD2. V shed 4 bases and J 6 bases; nucleotides not matched to a gene: 9. Germline values: CDR1 SGHTA, CDR2 FQGNSA. The CDR3 loop spans 17 amino acids. The CDR3 region is CASSSPGLAGGPAEQYF. In DNA, the CDR3 is TGTGCCAGCAGCTCTCCGGGACTAGCGGGAGGGCCCGCCGAGCAGTACTTC.

The chain couples TRBV29-1 to TRBJ2-5, with 7 bases lining up with TRBD1. Germline-derived CDR1 and CDR2 are SQVTM and ANQGSEA. The CDR3 loop spans 15 amino acids. J gave up 0 bases and V 7 bases, and 11 bases lay outside the gene matches. The CDR3 loop reads CSASTGQSHQETQYF. In nucleotides, the CDR3 is TGCAGCGCTAGCACGGGACAGTCCCACCAAGAGACCCAGTACTTC.

This chain connects TRBV9 to TRBJ2-7; 9 bases line up with TRBD1. Trimming removed 3 bases from V and 3 bases from J; junction bases left unmatched: 7. The CDR3 has 15 amino acids. Germline lookup yields CDR1 SGDLS and CDR2 YYNGEE. The CDR3 coding sequence is TGTGCCAGCAGCGCCACAGGGGGCTCCTTCTACGAGCAGTACTTC. Translation: CASSATGGSFYEQYF. The full variable domain, its missing parts supplied by reference TRBV9 and TRBJ2-7, is DSGVTQTPKHLITATGQRVTLRCSPRSGDLSVYWYQQSLDQGLQFLIQYYNGEERAKGNILERFSAQQFPDLHSELNLSSLELGDSALYFCASSATGGSFYEQYFGPGTRLTVT.

The chain joins TRBV6-5 to TRBJ2-7, with D hard to call. Trimming removed 5 bases from V and 0 bases from J, with 11 bases in between. This CDR3 spans 14 amino acids. Germline CDR1 MNHEY, CDR2 SVGAGI. The CDR3 protein is CASSPNLSSYEQYF. As DNA, the CDR3 is TGTGCCAGCAGTCCAAACCTAAGCTCCTACGAGCAGTACTTC.

The CDR3 bases are TGTGCCAGCAGCGGAGGGGCGGGAGGGGTGACCCAGTACTTC. Encoded protein: CASSGGAGGVTQYF. The chain couples TRBV7-6 to TRBJ2-5; 9 nucleotides align to TRBD2. From germline, CDR1 is SGHVS and CDR2 FNYEAQ. This CDR3 region has 14 residues. After removal of 5 bases from V and 7 bases from J, the junction contained 8 bases not matched to a gene.

The chain couples TRBV29-1 to TRBJ2-7; 7 nucleotides line up with TRBD1. CDR3 length equals 15 residues. CDR1 is SQVTM, CDR2 ANQGSEA, per germline. With 6 bases clipped from V and 5 bases from J, the junction kept 16 bases outside the gene matches. CDR3 residues: CSVVKLGGPRDEQYF. The CDR3, as DNA: TGCAGCGTCGTAAAGTTAGGGGGCCCTCGAGACGAGCAGTACTTC.

The chain joins TRBV6-8 to TRBJ2-5, with 9 nucleotides matching TRBD2. This CDR3 has 18 residues. V shed 1 base and J 5 bases; nucleotides not matched to a gene: 14. Germline CDR1 is MNHGY and CDR2 is SAAAGT. In DNA, the CDR3 is TGTGCCAGCAGTTACTTCCTGAGCTTCTTTGGACTAGCGGAGACCCAGTACTTC. It encodes CASSYFLSFFGLAETQYF.

The chain links TRBV30 to TRBJ2-2; perhaps TRBD2 as D (6 bases). V dropped 1 base and J dropped 3 bases, with 24 bases sitting between them. Germline V gene data show CDR1 as GTSNPN and CDR2 as SVGIG (reference sequence). This CDR3 comprises 19 residues. In nucleotides, the CDR3 is TGTGCCTGGAGTGGAGCCCCCTTAACTAGCCTTGGGGACACCGGGGAGCTGTTTTTT. Amino acids: CAWSGAPLTSLGDTGELFF. Using reference TRBV30 and TRBJ2-2 for the parts outside the CDR3, the full variable domain is SQTIHQWPATLVQPVGSPLSLECTVEGTSNPNLYWYRQAAGRGLQLLFYSVGIGQISSEVPQNLSASRPQDRQFILSSKKLLLSDSGFYLCAWSGAPLTSLGDTGELFFGEGSRLTVL.

This rearrangement joins TRBV2 to TRBJ1-2, with D tentatively TRBD1 (5 bases). Germline CDR1 is SNHLY and CDR2 is FYNNEI. The V end lost 1 base, the J end lost 5 bases, and 20 bases lay between the germline ends. The CDR3 is 17 amino acids. The DNA of the CDR3 is TGTGCCAGCAGTGAAGAATCGGCAGGGCAAACCGTTTATGGCTACACCTTC. Translating gives CASSEESAGQTVYGYTF.

This clone was detected only once. This rearrangement joins TRBV9 to TRBJ1-4; 10 nucleotides line up with TRBD1. The CDR3 consists of 18 residues. After removal of 3 bases from V and 6 bases from J, the junction contained 14 bases not matched to a gene. CDR1 is SGDLS, CDR2 YYNGEE, per germline. The CDR3 reads CASSDTHVDRGTYEKLFF. CDR3 sequence (DNA): TGTGCCAGCAGCGACACCCACGTGGACAGGGGGACTTATGAAAAACTGTTTTTT. The full variable domain, with the rest looked up from reference TRBV9 and TRBJ1-4, is DSGVTQTPKHLITATGQRVTLRCSPRSGDLSVYWYQQSLDQGLQFLIQYYNGEERAKGNILERFSAQQFPDLHSELNLSSLELGDSALYFCASSDTHVDRGTYEKLFFGSGTQLSVL.

The J gene is TRBJ1-5, the V gene TRBV18; D might be TRBD1 (6 bases). CDR1 and CDR2 (germline): KGHSH, LQKENI. Trimming removed 2 bases at V and 6 bases at J, with 8 bases between. This CDR3 region has 13 residues. The CDR3 nucleotides are TGTGCCAGCTCACCAGGGGGCGTTCAGCCCCAGCATTTT. It specifies CASSPGGVQPQHF.

This clone was counted a single time. The J gene is TRBJ2-5, the V gene TRBV27; tentative D call: TRBD2 (6 bases). The end of the DNA aligns better with TRBJ2-7, so the J call may be wrong. This CDR3 region has 14 residues. CDR1 is MNHEY, CDR2 SMNVEV, per germline (reference sequence). The DNA for the CDR3 is TGTGCCAGCAGTTTGGCGGGGCTCACCTACGAGCAGTACTTC. Amino acid sequence: CASSLAGLTYEQYF.

The CDR3 sequence: CASPGLTGELFF. The CDR3 DNA is TGTGCCAGCCCCGGTTTGACCGGGGAGCTGTTTTTT. The V call is TRBV18, the J call TRBJ2-2; D uncertain. CDR3 size: 12 residues. The germline gives CDR1 KGHSH, CDR2 LQKENI. Between the trimmed V and J ends, which lost 8 bases and 5 bases, there was a span of 9 bases.

The chain carries TRBV5-1 and TRBJ2-7, with 7 nucleotides matching TRBD2. Looked up from germline, CDR1 is SGHRS and CDR2 is YFSETQ. The CDR3 consists of 12 residues. V gave up 4 bases and J gave up 4 bases; unmatched junction bases: 2. The CDR3 here is CASSLGGYEQYF. The CDR3 nucleotides are TGCGCCAGCAGCCTGGGAGGGTACGAGCAGTACTTC.